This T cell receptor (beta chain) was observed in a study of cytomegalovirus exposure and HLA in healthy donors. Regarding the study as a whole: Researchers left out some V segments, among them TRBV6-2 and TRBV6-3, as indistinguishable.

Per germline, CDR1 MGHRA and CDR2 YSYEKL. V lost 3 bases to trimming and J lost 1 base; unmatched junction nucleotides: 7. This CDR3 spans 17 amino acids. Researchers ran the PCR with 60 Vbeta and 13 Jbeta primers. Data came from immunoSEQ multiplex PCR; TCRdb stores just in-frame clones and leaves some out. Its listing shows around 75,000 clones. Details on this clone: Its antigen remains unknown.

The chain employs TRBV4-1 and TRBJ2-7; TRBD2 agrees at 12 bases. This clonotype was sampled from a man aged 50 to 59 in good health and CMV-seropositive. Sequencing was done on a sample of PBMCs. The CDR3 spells CASSHRSGLAGSYEQYF. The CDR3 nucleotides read TGCGCCAGCAGCCATCGCTCTGGACTAGCGGGATCCTACGAGCAGTACTTC.